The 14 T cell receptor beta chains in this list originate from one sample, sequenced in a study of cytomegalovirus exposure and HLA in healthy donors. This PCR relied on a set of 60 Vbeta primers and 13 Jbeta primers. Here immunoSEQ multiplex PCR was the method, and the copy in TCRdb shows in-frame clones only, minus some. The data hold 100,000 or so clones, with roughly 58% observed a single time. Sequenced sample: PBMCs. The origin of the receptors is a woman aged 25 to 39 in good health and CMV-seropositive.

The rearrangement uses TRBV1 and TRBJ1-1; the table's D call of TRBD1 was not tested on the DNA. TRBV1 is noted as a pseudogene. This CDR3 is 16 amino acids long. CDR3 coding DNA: TGCACCAGCAGCCAAGACCAGGGGGCTGAGGACACTGAAGCTTTCTTT. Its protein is CTSSQDQGAEDTEAFF.

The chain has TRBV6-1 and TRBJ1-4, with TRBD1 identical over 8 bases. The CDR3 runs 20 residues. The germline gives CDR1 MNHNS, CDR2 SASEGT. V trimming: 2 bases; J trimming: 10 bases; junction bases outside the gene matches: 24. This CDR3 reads CASSENGGQGGIVRRAKLFF. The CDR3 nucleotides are TGTGCCAGCAGTGAAAATGGAGGACAGGGAGGAATAGTCCGGCGTGCAAAACTGTTTTTT.

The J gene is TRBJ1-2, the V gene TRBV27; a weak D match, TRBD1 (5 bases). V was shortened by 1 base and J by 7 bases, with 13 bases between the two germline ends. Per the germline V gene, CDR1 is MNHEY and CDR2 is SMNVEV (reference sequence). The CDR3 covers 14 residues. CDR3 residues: CASSLFTGVGGYTF. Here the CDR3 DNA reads TGTGCCAGCAGTTTATTTACGGGGGTGGGTGGCTACACCTTC.

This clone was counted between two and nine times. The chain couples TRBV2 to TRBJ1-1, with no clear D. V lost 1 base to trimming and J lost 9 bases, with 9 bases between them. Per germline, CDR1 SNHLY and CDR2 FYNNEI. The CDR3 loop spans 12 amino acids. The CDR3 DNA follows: TGTGCCAGCAGTGAAGTATTGGGCCAAGCTTTCTTT. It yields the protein CASSEVLGQAFF.

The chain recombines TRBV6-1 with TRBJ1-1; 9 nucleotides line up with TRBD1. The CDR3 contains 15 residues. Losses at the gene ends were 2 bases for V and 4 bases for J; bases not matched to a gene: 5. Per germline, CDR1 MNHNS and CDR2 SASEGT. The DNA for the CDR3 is TGTGCCAGCAGTGAATCTAGGACAGGGGCCACTGAAGCTTTCTTT. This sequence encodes CASSESRTGATEAFF.

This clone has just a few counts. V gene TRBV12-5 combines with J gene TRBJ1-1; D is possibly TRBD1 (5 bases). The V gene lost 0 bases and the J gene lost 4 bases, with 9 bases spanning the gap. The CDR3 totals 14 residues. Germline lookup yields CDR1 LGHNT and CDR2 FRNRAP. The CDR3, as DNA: TGTGCTAGTGGTTTGGTACCCCAGGGCACTGAAGCTTTCTTT. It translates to CASGLVPQGTEAFF.

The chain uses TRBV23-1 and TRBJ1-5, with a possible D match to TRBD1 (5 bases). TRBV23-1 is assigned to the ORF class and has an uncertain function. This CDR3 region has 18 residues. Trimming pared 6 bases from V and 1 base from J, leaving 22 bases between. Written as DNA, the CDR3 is TGCGCCAGCAGCGCATTCGGAAAAGGGGATTTAAGCAATCAGCCCCAGCATTTT. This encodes CASSAFGKGDLSNQPQHF.

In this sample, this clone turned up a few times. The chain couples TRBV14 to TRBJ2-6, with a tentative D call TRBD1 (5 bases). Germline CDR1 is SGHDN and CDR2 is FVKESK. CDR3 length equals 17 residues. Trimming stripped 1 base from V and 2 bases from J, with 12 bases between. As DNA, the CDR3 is TGTGCCAGCAGCCAAGCCCCCAGGGCAACTGGGGCCAACGTCCTGACTTTC. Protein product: CASSQAPRATGANVLTF.

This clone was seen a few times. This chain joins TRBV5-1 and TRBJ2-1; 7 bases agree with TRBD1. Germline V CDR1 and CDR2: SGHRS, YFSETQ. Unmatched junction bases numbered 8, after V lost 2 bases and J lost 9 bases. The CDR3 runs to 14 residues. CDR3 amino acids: CASSLSTGLREQFF. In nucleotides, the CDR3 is TGCGCCAGCAGCTTATCGACAGGGTTGCGTGAGCAGTTCTTC.

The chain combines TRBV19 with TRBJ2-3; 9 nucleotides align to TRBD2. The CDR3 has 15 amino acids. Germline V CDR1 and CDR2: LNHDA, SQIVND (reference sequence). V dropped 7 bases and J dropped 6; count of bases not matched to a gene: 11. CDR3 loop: CASKYQRGAADTQYF. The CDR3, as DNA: TGTGCCAGTAAATATCAGCGGGGGGCCGCTGATACGCAGTATTTT.

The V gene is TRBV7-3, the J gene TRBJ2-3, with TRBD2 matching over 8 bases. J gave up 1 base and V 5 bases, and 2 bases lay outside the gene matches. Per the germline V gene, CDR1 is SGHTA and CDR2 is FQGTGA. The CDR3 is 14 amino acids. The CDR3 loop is CASSSSGGTDTQYF. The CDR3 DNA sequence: TGTGCCAGCAGCAGTAGCGGGGGCACAGATACGCAGTATTTT.

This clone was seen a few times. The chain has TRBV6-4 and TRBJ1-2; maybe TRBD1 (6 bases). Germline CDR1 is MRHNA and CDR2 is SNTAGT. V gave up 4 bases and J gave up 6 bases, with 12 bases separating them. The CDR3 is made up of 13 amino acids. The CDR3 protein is CASSVAQGDGYTF. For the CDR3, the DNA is TGTGCCAGCAGTGTGGCACAGGGAGATGGCTACACCTTC.

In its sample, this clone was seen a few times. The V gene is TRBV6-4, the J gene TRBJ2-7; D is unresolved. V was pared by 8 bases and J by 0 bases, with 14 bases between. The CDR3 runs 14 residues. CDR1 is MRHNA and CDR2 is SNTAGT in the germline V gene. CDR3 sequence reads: CASAVTPSSYEQYF. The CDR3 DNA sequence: TGTGCCAGCGCCGTCACCCCCAGCTCCTACGAGCAGTACTTC.

CDR3 sequence (DNA): TGTGCCACCAACCAGGACAGACCCACCGGGGAGCTGTTTTTT. Its translation: CATNQDRPTGELFF. This chain links TRBV2 with TRBJ2-2; D perhaps matches TRBD1 (6 bases). Looked up from germline, CDR1 is SNHLY and CDR2 is FYNNEI. V shed 10 bases and J shed 4 bases, with 16 bases lying between them. This CDR3 is 14 amino acids long.